What follows are 9 T cell receptor beta chains derived from one specimen sequenced in a study of blood T cell repertoires in COVID-19. Sequenced by immunoSEQ multiplex PCR; TCRdb stores in-frame clones only, minus some. The sample includes a few hundred thousand clones, 75% to 90% of them seen just once. Sequenced input: PBMCs or T cells enriched from blood (not recorded which). The receptor set was obtained from a man aged 30 to 45 who had recovered from COVID-19.

The chain links TRBV5-1 to TRBJ1-2; TRBD1 matches 10 bases. Germline values: CDR1 SGHRS, CDR2 YFSETQ. This CDR3 contains 15 residues. V lost 4 bases, J lost 7 bases, and 10 bases stayed unmatched. The CDR3 nucleotides read TGCGCCAGCAGCAAGCCCGGGACAGGGGTACGTGGCTACACCTTC. Amino acids: CASSKPGTGVRGYTF.

The chain uses TRBV3-1 (or the pseudogene TRBV3-2) and TRBJ1-2; 9 bases match TRBD1. With 6 bases clipped from V and 2 bases from J, the junction kept 7 bases outside the gene matches. Per germline, CDR1 LGHDT and CDR2 YNNKEL (reference sequence). This CDR3 region has 15 residues. CDR3 in amino acids: CASRKQGAENYGYTF. As DNA, the CDR3 is TGTGCCAGCAGGAAACAGGGGGCCGAGAACTATGGCTACACCTTC.

V and J are TRBV29-1 and TRBJ2-1, with D hard to call. This CDR3 has 11 amino acids. The V gene's germline CDR1 is SQVTM and CDR2 ANQGSEA. Trimming left V 5 bases short and J 9 bases short, with 11 bases between. In nucleotides, the CDR3 is TGCAGCGTTTCCCGCGTGAGTGAGCAGTTCTTC. It is translated as CSVSRVSEQFF.

The table lists this clone with a few counts. The J gene is TRBJ1-1, the V gene TRBV14; D is unresolved. V was shortened by 4 bases and J by 13 bases, with 22 bases between the two germline ends. Looked up from germline, CDR1 is SGHDN and CDR2 is FVKESK. The CDR3 is made up of 14 amino acids. CDR3 region: CASSPQPDGIVGFF. For the CDR3, the DNA is TGTGCCAGCAGCCCCCAACCGGACGGGATCGTGGGTTTCTTT.

With regard to this clone: It may be a read error: a sequence one base away is much more abundant. CDR3 in amino acids: CASSVLAANTGELFF. DNA of the CDR3: TGTGCCAGCAGTGTACTAGCGGCGAACACCGGGGAGCTGTTTTTT. This sequence joins TRBV25-1 and TRBJ2-2, with 8 nucleotides matching TRBD2. Germline CDR1 and CDR2: MGHDK and SYGVNS. V shed 4 bases and J 0 bases; nucleotides not matched to a gene: 1. The CDR3 length is 15 residues.

This chain joins TRBV19 and TRBJ2-7; possible D gene TRBD2, 5 bases. The germline V and J ends were trimmed by 9 bases and 5 bases, with 23 bases remaining between them. CDR3 length: 15 amino acids. Germline V gene sequence: CDR1 LNHDA, CDR2 SQIVND (reference sequence). Here the CDR3 reads CASAPLLVPAHEQYF. CDR3 coding DNA: TGTGCCAGCGCACCCTTACTAGTACCCGCCCACGAGCAGTACTTC.

To note about this clone: This same CDR3 is encoded by further DNA sequences in the sample. The chain combines TRBV7-2 with TRBJ2-7; 10 bases align to TRBD2. CDR1 and CDR2 (germline): SGHTA, FQGNSA. V lost 4 bases, J lost 1 base, and 1 base stayed unmatched. The CDR3 has 14 amino acids. The CDR3 loop is CASSWTSGSYEQYF. Written as DNA, the CDR3 is TGTGCCAGCAGCTGGACTAGCGGATCCTACGAGCAGTACTTC.

The chain couples TRBV19 to TRBJ1-5; 10 bases line up with TRBD1. The CDR3 runs 13 residues. Germline CDR1 LNHDA, CDR2 SQIVND (reference sequence). V lost 6 bases, J lost 7 bases, and 3 bases stayed unmatched. CDR3 bases: TGTGCCAGTAGAGACAGGGGGCAGCAGCCCCAGCATTTT. This codes for CASRDRGQQPQHF.

The chain has TRBV4-1 and TRBJ2-3; D is uncertain. CDR1 is MGHRA and CDR2 is YSYEKL in the germline V gene. The CDR3 covers 13 residues. Deletions cut 2 bases from V and 10 bases from J, with 13 bases between. The CDR3 bases are TGCGCCAGCAGCCAACGGTGGAGTGAACCGCAGTATTTT. Amino acid sequence: CASSQRWSEPQYF.